Following are 22 T cell receptor beta chains from one sample sequenced in a study of T-cell memory formation after mild COVID-19. TCRdb re-derived calls from the 5' RACE reads in MiXCR, one entry per CDR3 protein. The sample holds about 360,000 distinct CDR3 sequences, about an eighth seen once. Sequenced input: PBMCs or a T cell subset sorted from them (not recorded which). All receptors derive from a man between 18 and 29 years old who had mild COVID-19 (a few samples of this study predate the infection). Cell type and time point are not known.

The rearrangement links TRBV10-3 to TRBJ2-1, with 13 bases fitting TRBD2. V was pared by 6 bases and J by 7 bases, with 9 bases of the junction left unmatched. The CDR3 extends over 16 amino acids. Per the germline V gene, CDR1 is ENHRY and CDR2 is SYGVKD. CDR3 coding DNA: TGTGCCATCAGGGGGGAACCGGGACTAGCGGGGAATGAGCAGTTCTTC. This gives the protein CAIRGEPGLAGNEQFF.

V and J are TRBV11-2 and TRBJ1-3, with D unresolved. The V end lost 3 bases, the J end lost 0 bases, and 12 bases lay between the germline ends. Germline CDR1 is SGHAT and CDR2 is FQNNGV. This CDR3 is built from 16 residues. The CDR3 DNA follows: TGTGCCAGCAGCTTGGTCGGCCGGAGCTCTGGAAACACCATATATTTT. Amino acid sequence: CASSLVGRSSGNTIYF.

This clonotype occurred a few times. This chain links TRBV27 with TRBJ1-5; D not resolved. CDR3 length equals 14 residues. With 8 bases removed from V and 0 bases from J, the gap between germline ends came to 11 bases. Germline V gene lookup returns CDR1 MNHEY and CDR2 SMNVEV (reference sequence). CDR3 bases: TGTGCCAGCTTACAGAGATATAGCAATCAGCCCCAGCATTTT. Protein sequence: CASLQRYSNQPQHF.

J is TRBJ1-2 and V is TRBV6-5, with D unresolved. V was pared by 0 bases and J by 2 bases, with 13 bases between. Germline V lookup: CDR1 MNHEY, CDR2 SVGAGI. This CDR3 region has 16 residues. CDR3 nucleotide sequence: TGTGCCAGCAGTTACTCGGTGGGGAAGGAGAACTATGGCTACACCTTC. Translated, it gives CASSYSVGKENYGYTF.

V and J are TRBV7-8 and TRBJ2-1; D unresolved. Germline CDR1 and CDR2: SGHVS and FQNEAQ. The V gene lost 3 bases and the J gene lost 5 bases, with 8 bases spanning the gap. CDR3 length: 13 amino acids. CDR3 residues: CASSFGLNNEQFF. The CDR3 DNA reads TGTGCCAGCAGCTTCGGGCTAAACAATGAGCAGTTCTTC.

This clonotype was seen a few times. This chain connects TRBV12-3 or TRBV12-4 to TRBJ1-3, with D possibly being TRBD1 (6 bases). The CDR3 is 14 amino acids. Trimming removed 8 bases at V and 2 bases at J, with 13 bases between. The CDR3 bases are TGTGCCAGCGACAGGAGAAACCCTGGAAACACCATATATTTT. This sequence encodes CASDRRNPGNTIYF.

CDR3 nucleotide sequence: TGTGCCTGGAGTCCCCTTTGGCGAGCCGGGGAGCTGTTTTTT. Translating it yields CAWSPLWRAGELFF. The chain is built from TRBV30 and TRBJ2-2; no clear D gene. Trimming left V 2 bases short and J 6 bases short, with 13 bases between. Germline values: CDR1 GTSNPN, CDR2 SVGIG (reference sequence). The CDR3 runs to 14 residues.

The rearrangement links TRBV4-3 to TRBJ2-7; 8 nucleotides match TRBD2. The junction had 2 bases not matched to a gene; V was cut back by 0 bases and J by 1 base. The length of the CDR3 is 15 residues. Germline V gene lookup returns CDR1 LGHNA and CDR2 YSLEER. In nucleotides, the CDR3 is TGCGCCAGCAGCCAAGAAAGCGGGGGTTCCTACGAGCAGTACTTC. Protein sequence: CASSQESGGSYEQYF.

This clonotype was picked up a small number of times. The chain has TRBV5-1 and TRBJ1-1, with D hard to call. CDR1 and CDR2 from the germline V gene are SGHRS and YFSETQ. The length of the CDR3 is 15 residues. The V gene lost 2 bases and the J gene lost 1 base, with 12 bases spanning the gap. The CDR3 coding sequence is TGCGCCAGCAGCTTTTTGGGTTCCGCGAACACTGAAGCTTTCTTT. Amino acid sequence: CASSFLGSANTEAFF.

The V call is TRBV29-1, the J call TRBJ1-3; no reliable D call. Germline lookup yields CDR1 SQVTM and CDR2 ANQGSEA. The V gene lost 4 bases and the J gene lost 0 bases, with 7 bases spanning the gap. The CDR3 loop spans 13 amino acids. This CDR3 is CSVAEISGNTIYF. CDR3 coding DNA: TGCAGCGTTGCAGAGATCTCTGGAAACACCATATATTTT. The variable domain in full, completed from reference TRBV29-1 and TRBJ1-3, reads SAVISQKPSRDICQRGTSLTIQCQVDSQVTMMFWYRQQPGQSLTLIATANQGSEATYESGFVIDKFPISRPNLTFSTLTVSNMSPEDSSIYLCSVAEISGNTIYFGEGSWLTVV.

The rearrangement links TRBV29-1 to TRBJ2-5, with TRBD2 identical over 7 bases. V lost 6 bases and J lost 7; bases outside the gene matches: 11. CDR3 length: 13 residues. Germline loops: CDR1 SQVTM, CDR2 ANQGSEA. In DNA form, the CDR3 reads TGCAGCGTCGCCGGGACTAACGTAGGGACCCAGTACTTC. Amino acids: CSVAGTNVGTQYF.

Many counts were recorded for this clonotype. The chain recombines TRBV5-1 with TRBJ2-5; D gene unclear. This CDR3 spans 13 amino acids. The ends were cut back, 4 bases at V and 5 bases at J, with 12 bases in the middle. Germline loops: CDR1 SGHRS, CDR2 YFSETQ. As DNA, the CDR3 is TGCGCCAGCAGCCCCCGGGTGGGGGAGACCCAGTACTTC. This encodes CASSPRVGETQYF. Supplemented by reference TRBV5-1 and TRBJ2-5, the full variable domain reads KAGVTQTPRYLIKTRGQQVTLSCSPISGHRSVSWYQQTPGQGLQFLFEYFSETQRNKGNFPGRFSGRQFSNSRSEMNVSTLELGDSALYLCASSPRVGETQYFGPGTRLLVL.

The V gene is TRBV7-2, the J gene TRBJ2-5, with 16 bases aligning to TRBD2. Germline CDR1 SGHTA, CDR2 FQGNSA. Trimming cost V 5 bases and J 5 bases; bases outside gene matches: 8. This CDR3 has 17 residues. The CDR3 loop reads CASSGTSGGARDETQYF. Here the CDR3 DNA reads TGTGCCAGCAGCGGGACTAGCGGGGGGGCCCGGGACGAGACCCAGTACTTC.

The chain has TRBV7-2 and TRBJ1-6; D remains unclear. Trimming left V 2 bases short and J 8 bases short, with 7 bases between. In germline, CDR1 is SGHTA, CDR2 FQGNSA. The CDR3 length is 13 residues. The CDR3: CASSLSEYSPLHF. CDR3 in DNA: TGTGCCAGCAGCTTATCTGAGTATTCACCCCTCCACTTT.

V and J are TRBV2 and TRBJ1-5; TRBD1 might be the D (5 bases). The CDR3 spans 14 residues. Germline CDR1 and CDR2: SNHLY and FYNNEI. Trimming took off 4 bases at V and 7 bases at J, with 14 bases between the two ends. In DNA, the CDR3 is TGTGCCAGCAGTGGAGGGGCAGGGCGGCAGCCCCAGCATTTT. Translation gives CASSGGAGRQPQHF.

This clonotype was observed many times. This chain uses TRBV12-3 or TRBV12-4 with TRBJ2-2; D ambiguous. CDR3 length: 12 residues. Trimming pared 8 bases from V and 0 bases from J, leaving 4 bases between. The CDR3 loop is CASAANTGELFF. The CDR3 DNA sequence: TGTGCCAGCGCGGCGAACACCGGGGAGCTGTTTTTT.

The chain has TRBV11-2 and TRBJ1-2, with D unresolved. V lost 5 bases and J lost 7, with 29 bases in between. Germline CDR1 and CDR2: SGHAT and FQNNGV. The length of the CDR3 is 18 residues. CDR3 sequence reads: CASSISDGISGNWGGYTF. The DNA for the CDR3 is TGTGCCAGCAGCATATCAGATGGGATAAGCGGTAATTGGGGTGGCTACACCTTC.

The V gene is TRBV7-8, the J gene TRBJ2-1, with 13 bases identical to TRBD2. Germline values: CDR1 SGHVS, CDR2 FQNEAQ. The J segment lost 7 bases and the V segment lost 3 bases, leaving 3 bases of the junction unmatched. The CDR3 spans 15 residues. CDR3 sequence (DNA): TGTGCCAGCAGCTTCGGACTAGCGGGGGAGAATGAGCAGTTCTTC. Translation: CASSFGLAGENEQFF.

The rearrangement links TRBV7-2 to TRBJ1-5, with D uncertain. The V end lost 1 base, the J end lost 2 bases, and 15 bases lay between the germline ends. The CDR3 consists of 17 residues. Germline V lookup: CDR1 SGHTA, CDR2 FQGNSA. CDR3 DNA: TGTGCCAGCAGCTTAGTAGCAGGCCGATCGGGCAATCAGCCCCAGCATTTT. As protein: CASSLVAGRSGNQPQHF.

This chain links TRBV28 with TRBJ2-3; 8 positions match TRBD2. Germline CDR1 and CDR2: MDHEN and SYDVKM. Trimming cost V 5 bases and J 4 bases; bases outside gene matches: 8. The CDR3 spans 15 residues. The CDR3 protein is CASSVNRGGPDTQYF. Here the CDR3 DNA reads TGTGCCAGCAGTGTAAATCGGGGGGGCCCAGATACGCAGTATTTT.

The chain combines TRBV20-1 with TRBJ2-4; perhaps TRBD2 as D (6 bases). V was trimmed by 6 bases and J by 6 bases, leaving 15 bases between them. Germline V lookup: CDR1 DFQATT, CDR2 SNEGSKA (reference sequence). The CDR3 contains 13 residues. CDR3 nucleotide sequence: TGCAGTGCACCGGGGACGGAGGGAAACATTCAGTACTTC. Translating it yields CSAPGTEGNIQYF.

This clonotype occurred a few times. This chain uses TRBV18 with TRBJ1-4, with 8 bases fitting TRBD1. The CDR3 is made up of 15 amino acids. The V gene's germline CDR1 is KGHSH and CDR2 LQKENI. Unmatched junction bases numbered 9, after V lost 4 bases and J lost 8 bases. CDR3 in DNA: TGTGCCAGCTCACGTCCCGGGACAGGAGGCGAAAAACTGTTTTTT. Its protein product is CASSRPGTGGEKLFF.